Listed here are 6 T cell receptor beta chains from one sample, sequenced in a study of OX40 agonist ivuxolimab in advanced cancers. TCRdb keeps only in-frame clones here, not all; method: immunoSEQ multiplex PCR. The table lists about 84,000 clones, about nine tenths of them singletons. The specimen comprised CD4+ or CD8+ T cells sorted from blood, sampled in a trial of the OX40 agonist ivuxolimab. These receptors were collected from an adult with an advanced solid tumor such as melanoma, head and neck, liver or kidney cancer.

V is TRBV7-2 and J is TRBJ2-3; D assignment may be TRBD1 or TRBD2 (5 bases each). With 1 base removed from V and 4 bases from J, the gap between germline ends came to 9 bases. The CDR3 runs 14 residues. From germline, CDR1 is SGHTA and CDR2 FQGNSA. In DNA, the CDR3 is TGTGCCAGCAGCTTAGGGGGGAGTGCAGATACGCAGTATTTT. This sequence encodes CASSLGGSADTQYF.

This chain joins TRBV19 and TRBJ1-5; D gene unclear. V lost 9 bases to trimming and J lost 6 bases, with 15 bases between them. Germline V CDR1 and CDR2: LNHDA, SQIVND (reference sequence). This CDR3 is 13 amino acids long. The CDR3 sequence is CASPSPGGQPQHF. For the CDR3, the DNA is TGTGCCAGCCCATCCCCGGGCGGTCAGCCCCAGCATTTT.

The chain links TRBV18 to TRBJ1-1, with a possible D match to TRBD1 (6 bases). Germline CDR1 reads KGHSH; CDR2 reads LQKENI. The length of the CDR3 is 17 residues. V lost 1 base and J 4 bases, leaving 19 bases between the germline ends. The CDR3 coding sequence is TGTGCCAGCTCACCACGTCCCTCCCTGGGAGGGGGCACTGAAGCTTTCTTT. Translating it yields CASSPRPSLGGGTEAFF.

This CDR3 reads CASSLRQFSTSTDTQYF. The CDR3 DNA reads as TGTGCCAGCAGTTTACGCCAATTCAGCACTAGCACAGATACGCAGTATTTT. The V gene is TRBV27, the J gene TRBJ2-3; D unclear. The length of the CDR3 is 17 residues. Germline V gives CDR1 MNHEY, CDR2 SMNVEV (reference sequence). Trimming removed 2 bases from V and 0 bases from J, with 15 bases in between.

J is TRBJ2-2 and V is TRBV18, with D maybe TRBD2 (7 bases). V was shortened by 4 bases and J by 5 bases, with 17 bases between the two germline ends. Germline V gives CDR1 KGHSH, CDR2 LQKENI. The CDR3 totals 16 residues. The CDR3, as DNA: TGTGCCAGCTCACGAACGTCGGAGGGGGGGACCGGGGAGCTGTTTTTT. Protein sequence: CASSRTSEGGTGELFF.

This clone was observed a single time. The CDR3 loop reads CASSPTGGYGYTF. DNA of the CDR3: TGTGCCAGCTCACCGACAGGGGGCTATGGCTACACCTTC. This chain connects TRBV18 to TRBJ1-2, with 9 nucleotides matching TRBD1. Germline lookup yields CDR1 KGHSH and CDR2 LQKENI. Trimming took 3 bases from V and 4 from J; bases not matched to a gene: 0. The CDR3 contains 13 residues.